The 8 T cell receptor beta chains below come from one sample, sequenced in a study of memory CD4+ T cells and cytomegalovirus serostatus. The method was immunoSEQ multiplex PCR; TCRdb's version includes in-frame clones alone and lacks a portion of them. The table shows about 92,000 clones, with about four fifths occurring only once. The sort gate was single viable CD3+CD4+CD8-CD45RO+ cells for memory CD4+ T cells. Sequenced: memory CD4+ T cells from blood. These TCRs come from an adult in good health and CMV-seropositive.

This chain links TRBV4-3 with TRBJ1-1; D gene unclear. V lost 4 bases, J lost 3 bases, and 27 bases lay in between. Germline lookup yields CDR1 LGHNA and CDR2 YSLEER. The CDR3 runs 19 residues. CDR3 loop: CASSRKDVLGRRFDTEAFF. For the CDR3, the DNA is TGCGCCAGCAGCCGAAAGGATGTTTTAGGGAGGAGATTTGACACTGAAGCTTTCTTT.

The gene calls are TRBV2 and TRBJ2-1; 11 nucleotides align to TRBD2. Unmatched junction bases numbered 6, after V lost 6 bases and J lost 5 bases. CDR1 is SNHLY, CDR2 FYNNEI, per germline. The CDR3 contains 15 residues. Written as DNA, the CDR3 is TGTGCCAGCAGCGAGGGGACTAGCGGTCACAATGAGCAGTTCTTC. It specifies CASSEGTSGHNEQFF.

The rearrangement links TRBV5-4 to TRBJ2-2, with D possibly being TRBD2 (5 bases). CDR3 length: 15 amino acids. V was clipped by 4 bases and J by 4 bases, with 14 bases between them. Germline CDR1 and CDR2: SGHNT and YYREEE (reference sequence). CDR3 in DNA: TGTGCCAGCAGCCCGACTAAGGCGGGCACCGGGGAGCTGTTTTTT. This gives the protein CASSPTKAGTGELFF.

The chain recombines TRBV18 with TRBJ1-4, with unresolved D. Trimming removed 2 bases at V and 0 bases at J, with 19 bases between. This CDR3 comprises 19 residues. Germline V CDR1 and CDR2: KGHSH, LQKENI. The CDR3 DNA follows: TGTGCCAGCTCACCATGGCAGGAACCTTCTTCGGCAACTAATGAAAAACTGTTTTTT. It encodes CASSPWQEPSSATNEKLFF.

This clone was detected once. The chain uses TRBV7-3 and TRBJ2-7; D unclear. The V gene's germline CDR1 is SGHTA and CDR2 FQGTGA. The CDR3 is 14 residues long. Trimming cost V 1 base and J 0 bases, with 7 bases left between them. CDR3 loop: CASSLMGSSYEQYF. CDR3 in DNA: TGTGCCAGCAGCTTAATGGGCAGCTCCTACGAGCAGTACTTC.

The chain links TRBV6-4 to TRBJ2-1; 9 positions match TRBD2. The CDR3 runs to 13 residues. The germline gives CDR1 MRHNA, CDR2 SNTAGT. The V gene end was trimmed by 2 bases and the J gene end by 11 bases; junction bases not matched to a gene: 4. CDR3 DNA: TGTGCCAGCAGTGACGAGGCTAGCGGGAAGCAGTTCTTC. Its protein product is CASSDEASGKQFF.

The table lists this clone with a few counts. V and J are TRBV27 and TRBJ2-2; tentative D call: TRBD2 (7 bases). V shed 6 bases and J shed 7 bases, with 21 bases lying between them. This CDR3 spans 16 amino acids. Germline V gene sequence: CDR1 MNHEY, CDR2 SMNVEV (reference sequence). CDR3 in amino acids: CASRERGAGRNGELFF. Written as DNA, the CDR3 is TGTGCCAGCAGAGAACGGGGGGCCGGGCGTAACGGGGAGCTGTTTTTT.

This clone has a handful of counts. The chain carries TRBV28 and TRBJ2-1; D is perhaps TRBD2 (5 bases). Trimming cost V 3 bases and J 6 bases, with 15 bases left between them. Germline values: CDR1 MDHEN, CDR2 SYDVKM. The CDR3 runs to 15 residues. CDR3 sequence: CASSFGDPQPNEQFF. The CDR3 DNA sequence: TGTGCCAGCAGTTTCGGGGATCCCCAGCCCAATGAGCAGTTCTTC. Full variable domain (missing parts from reference TRBV28 and TRBJ2-1): DVKVTQSSRYLVKRTGEKVFLECVQDMDHENMFWYRQDPGLGLRLIYFSYDVKMKEKGDIPEGYSVSREKKERFSLILESASTNQTSMYLCASSFGDPQPNEQFFGPGTRLTVL.